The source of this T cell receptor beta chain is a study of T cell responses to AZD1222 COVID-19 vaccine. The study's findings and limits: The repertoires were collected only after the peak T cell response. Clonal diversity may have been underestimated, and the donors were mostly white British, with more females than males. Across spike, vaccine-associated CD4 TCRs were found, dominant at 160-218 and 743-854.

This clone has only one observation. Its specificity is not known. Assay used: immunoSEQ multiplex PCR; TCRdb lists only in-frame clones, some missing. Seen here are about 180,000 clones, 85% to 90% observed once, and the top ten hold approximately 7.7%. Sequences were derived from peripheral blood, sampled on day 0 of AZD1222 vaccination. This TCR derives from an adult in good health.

The CDR3 loop is CASSPLPRGESPLHF. CDR3 nucleotides: TGTGCCAGCTCACCACTGCCCAGGGGTGAATCACCCCTCCACTTT. This chain uses TRBV18 with TRBJ1-6; possibly TRBD1 for D (6 bases). V dropped 1 base and J dropped 10 bases, with 14 bases sitting between them. The germline V gene encodes CDR1 KGHSH and CDR2 LQKENI. The CDR3 extends over 15 amino acids.